This T cell receptor beta chain was captured by sequencing in a study of blood T cell repertoires in COVID-19. Study-level information: Sites across the United States, Italy and Spain contributed samples from acute and convalescent COVID-19.

Per the germline V gene, CDR1 is SQVTM and CDR2 is ANQGSEA. This CDR3 contains 12 residues. J gave up 0 bases and V 6 bases, and 2 bases lay outside the gene matches. This clone was seen just once. In the original workflow: Estimated nucleated cell counts came from reference gene primer amplification. Assay used: immunoSEQ multiplex PCR; TCRdb lists only in-frame clones, some missing. The DNA gave D and trimming, while V, J and clone size come from that table. The data hold around 210,000 clones, with around four fifths observed a single time. The source of this sequence is a man aged 60 to 75 with COVID-19, enrolled during active disease. The sample comprised peripheral blood. The chain combines TRBV29-1 with TRBJ2-7; TRBD1 matches at 7 bases. The CDR3 sequence is CSVGTVSYEQYF. CDR3 in DNA: TGCAGCGTAGGGACAGTCTCCTACGAGCAGTACTTC.